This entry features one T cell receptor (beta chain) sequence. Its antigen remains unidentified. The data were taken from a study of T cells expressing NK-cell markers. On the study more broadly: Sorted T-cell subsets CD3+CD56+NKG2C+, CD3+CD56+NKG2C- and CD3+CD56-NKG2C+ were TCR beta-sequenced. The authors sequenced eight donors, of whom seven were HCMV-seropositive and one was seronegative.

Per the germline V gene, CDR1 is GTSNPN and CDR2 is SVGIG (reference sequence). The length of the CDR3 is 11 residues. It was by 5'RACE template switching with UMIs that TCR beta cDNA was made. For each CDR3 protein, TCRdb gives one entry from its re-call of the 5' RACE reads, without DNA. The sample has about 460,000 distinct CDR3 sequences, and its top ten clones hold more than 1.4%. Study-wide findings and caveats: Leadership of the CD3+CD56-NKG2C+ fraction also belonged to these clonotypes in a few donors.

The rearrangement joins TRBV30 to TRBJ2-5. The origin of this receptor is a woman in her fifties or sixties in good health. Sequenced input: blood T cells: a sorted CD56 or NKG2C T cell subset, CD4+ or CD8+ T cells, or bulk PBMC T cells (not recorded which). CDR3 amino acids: CASGARETQYF.